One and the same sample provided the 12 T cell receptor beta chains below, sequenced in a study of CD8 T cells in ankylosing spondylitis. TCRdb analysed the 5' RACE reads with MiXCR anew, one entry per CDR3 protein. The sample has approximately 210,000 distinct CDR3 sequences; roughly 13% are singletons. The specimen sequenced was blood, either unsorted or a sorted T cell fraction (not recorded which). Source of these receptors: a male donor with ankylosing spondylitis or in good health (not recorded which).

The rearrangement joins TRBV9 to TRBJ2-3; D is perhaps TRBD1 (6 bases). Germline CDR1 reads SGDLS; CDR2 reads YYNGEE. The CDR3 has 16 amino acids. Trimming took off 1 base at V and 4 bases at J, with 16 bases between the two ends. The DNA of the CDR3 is TGTGCCAGCAGCGTAAGCTCGAACAGGGTACCAGATACGCAGTATTTT. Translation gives CASSVSSNRVPDTQYF. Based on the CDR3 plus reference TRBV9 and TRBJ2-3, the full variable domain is DSGVTQTPKHLITATGQRVTLRCSPRSGDLSVYWYQQSLDQGLQFLIQYYNGEERAKGNILERFSAQQFPDLHSELNLSSLELGDSALYFCASSVSSNRVPDTQYFGPGTRLTVL.

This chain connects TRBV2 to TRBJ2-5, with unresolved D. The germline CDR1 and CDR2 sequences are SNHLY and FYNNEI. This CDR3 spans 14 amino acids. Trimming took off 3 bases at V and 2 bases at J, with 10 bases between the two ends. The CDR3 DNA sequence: TGTGCCAGCAGTGATTGGGCTCATCAAGAGACCCAGTACTTC. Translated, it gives CASSDWAHQETQYF.

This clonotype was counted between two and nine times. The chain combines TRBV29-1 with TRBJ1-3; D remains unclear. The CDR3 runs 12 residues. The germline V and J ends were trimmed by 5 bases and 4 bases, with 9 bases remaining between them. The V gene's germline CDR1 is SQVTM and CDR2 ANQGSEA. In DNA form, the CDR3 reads TGCAGCGTTTCCGGGTCGGGAAACACCATATATTTT. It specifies CSVSGSGNTIYF.

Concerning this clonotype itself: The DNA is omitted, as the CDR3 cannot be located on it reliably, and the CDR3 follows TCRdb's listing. CDR3 residues: CASSTSTGQETQYF. This rearrangement joins TRBV27 to TRBJ2-5; no DNA check was done on the table's D call, TRBD1. Termini included, the CDR3 measures 14 amino acids. The germline CDR1 and CDR2 sequences are MNHEY and SMNVEV (reference sequence).

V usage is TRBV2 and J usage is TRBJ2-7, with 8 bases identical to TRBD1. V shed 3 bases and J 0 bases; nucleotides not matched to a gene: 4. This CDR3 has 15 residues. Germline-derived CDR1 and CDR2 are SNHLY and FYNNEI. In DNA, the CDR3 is TGTGCCAGCAGTGAGGGGACAGGCCTCTCCTACGAGCAGTACTTC. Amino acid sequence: CASSEGTGLSYEQYF.

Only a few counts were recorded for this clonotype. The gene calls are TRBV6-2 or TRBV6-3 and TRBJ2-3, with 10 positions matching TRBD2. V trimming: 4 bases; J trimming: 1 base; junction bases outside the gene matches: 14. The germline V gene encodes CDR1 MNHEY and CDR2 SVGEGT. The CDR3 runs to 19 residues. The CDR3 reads CASSFPVPGLADRTDTQYF. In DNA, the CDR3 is TGTGCCAGCAGTTTTCCCGTTCCCGGACTAGCGGACCGCACAGATACGCAGTATTTT.

Here the CDR3 reads CSAIVMSGTGLDTQYF. The CDR3, as DNA: TGCAGTGCCATTGTAATGTCCGGGACAGGGTTAGATACGCAGTATTTT. The chain employs TRBV20-1 and TRBJ2-3, with TRBD1 identical over 9 bases. The CDR3 consists of 16 residues. V trimming: 6 bases; J trimming: 5 bases; junction bases outside the gene matches: 15. CDR1 DFQATT and CDR2 SNEGSKA come from the germline V gene (reference sequence).

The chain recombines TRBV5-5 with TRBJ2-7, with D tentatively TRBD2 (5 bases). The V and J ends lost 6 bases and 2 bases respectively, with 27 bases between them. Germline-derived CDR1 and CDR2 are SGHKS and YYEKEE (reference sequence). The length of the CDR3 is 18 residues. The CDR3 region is CASTSGYTLDIQAYEQYF. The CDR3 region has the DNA TGTGCCAGCACCTCGGGGTATACACTCGATATTCAAGCCTACGAGCAGTACTTC.

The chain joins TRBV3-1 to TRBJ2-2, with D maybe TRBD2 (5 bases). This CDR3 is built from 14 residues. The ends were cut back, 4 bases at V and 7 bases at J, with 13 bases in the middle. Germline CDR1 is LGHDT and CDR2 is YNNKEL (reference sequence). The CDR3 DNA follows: TGTGCCAGCAGCCCAACGTACCGGGGCGGGGAGCTGTTTTTT. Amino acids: CASSPTYRGGELFF. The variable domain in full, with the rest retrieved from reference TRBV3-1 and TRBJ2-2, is DTAVSQTPKYLVTQMGNDKSIKCEQNLGHDTMYWYKQDSKKFLKIMFSYNNKELIINETVPNRFSPKSPDKAHLNLHINSLELGDSAVYFCASSPTYRGGELFFGEGSRLTVL.

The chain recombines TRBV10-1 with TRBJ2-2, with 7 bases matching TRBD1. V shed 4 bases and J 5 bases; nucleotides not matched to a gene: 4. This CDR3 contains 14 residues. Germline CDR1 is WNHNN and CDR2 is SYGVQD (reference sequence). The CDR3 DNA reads TGCGCCAGCAGTGGGGACAGAAGGACCGGGGAGCTGTTTTTT. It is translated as CASSGDRRTGELFF.

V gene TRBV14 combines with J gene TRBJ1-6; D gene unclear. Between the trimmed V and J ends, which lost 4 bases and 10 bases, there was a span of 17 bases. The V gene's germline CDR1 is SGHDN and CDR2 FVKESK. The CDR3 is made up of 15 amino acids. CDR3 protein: CASSLIHGAASPLHF. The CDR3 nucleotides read TGTGCCAGCAGCCTAATTCACGGAGCCGCATCACCCCTCCACTTT.

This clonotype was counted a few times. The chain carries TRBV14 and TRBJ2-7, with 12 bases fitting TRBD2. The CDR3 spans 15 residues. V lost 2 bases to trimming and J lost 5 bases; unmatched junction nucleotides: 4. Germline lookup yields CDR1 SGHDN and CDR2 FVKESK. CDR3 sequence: CASSQTSGRIDEQYF. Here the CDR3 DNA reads TGTGCCAGCAGCCAAACTAGCGGGAGGATAGACGAGCAGTACTTC.